The 24 T cell receptor beta chains presented below share a single source sample, sequenced in a study of blood T cell repertoires in COVID-19. Clones were read by immunoSEQ multiplex PCR, and TCRdb kept only the in-frame ones, dropping some. The sample records some 14,000 clones, roughly 89% being singletons. Material for sequencing was peripheral blood. These TCRs come from a human donor in a cohort sampled during active COVID-19.

The chain recombines TRBV5-6 with TRBJ2-5; D not certain. V was shortened by 3 bases and J by 4 bases, with 19 bases between the two germline ends. The CDR3 consists of 16 residues. Germline V gene lookup returns CDR1 SGHDT and CDR2 YYEEEE. The CDR3 spells CASSSVGGGLRETQYF. In DNA, the CDR3 is TGTGCCAGCAGCTCGGTCGGCGGTGGATTAAGAGAGACCCAGTACTTC.

The V gene is TRBV6-2 or TRBV6-3, the J gene TRBJ1-2; 9 positions match TRBD1. In germline, CDR1 is MNHEY, CDR2 SVGEGT. After removal of 2 bases from V and 2 bases from J, the junction contained 12 bases not matched to a gene. The CDR3 is 18 amino acids. Here the CDR3 reads CASSYRRDRDLLNYGYTF. The CDR3 nucleotides read TGTGCCAGCAGTTACAGGCGGGACAGGGACCTCTTAAACTATGGCTACACCTTC.

This clone was counted once. The chain couples TRBV30 to TRBJ2-1, with D possibly TRBD2 on 5 matching bases. Between the trimmed V and J ends, which lost 3 bases and 1 base, there was a span of 7 bases. Per the germline V gene, CDR1 is GTSNPN and CDR2 is SVGIG (reference sequence). This CDR3 is 13 amino acids long. CDR3 DNA sequence: TGTGCCTGGAGACGGGGATCCTACAATGAGCAGTTCTTC. Translating it yields CAWRRGSYNEQFF.

The chain recombines TRBV6-6 with TRBJ1-1, with unresolved D. Trimming left V 0 bases short and J 2 bases short, with 7 bases between. The CDR3 extends over 14 amino acids. Germline CDR1 reads MNHNY; CDR2 reads SVGAGI (reference sequence). In DNA, the CDR3 is TGTGCCAGCAGTTACTCACGGGGAAACACTGAAGCTTTCTTT. Amino acids: CASSYSRGNTEAFF.

The V and J genes are TRBV21-1 and TRBJ1-1; TRBD1 was called by the table and not checked on the DNA. TRBV21-1 is marked as a pseudogene. The CDR3 spans 16 residues. DNA of the CDR3: TGTGCCAGCAGCAAAGCGAGGGGGCAGGAGAACACTGAAGCTTTCTTT. It translates to CASSKARGQENTEAFF.

This sequence joins TRBV7-9 and TRBJ2-3; 10 nucleotides match TRBD2. From germline, CDR1 is SEHNR and CDR2 FQNEAQ (reference sequence). The CDR3 runs to 15 residues. Trimming removed 4 bases from V and 2 bases from J; junction bases left unmatched: 3. CDR3: CASSWTSGNTDTQYF. CDR3 in DNA: TGTGCCAGCAGCTGGACTAGCGGAAACACAGATACGCAGTATTTT.

The sample holds one count of this clone. The V call is TRBV10-3, the J call TRBJ2-7, with 15 bases identical to TRBD2. The CDR3 length is 16 residues. The ends lost 10 bases at V and 1 base at J; junction bases unmatched: 8. The germline V gene encodes CDR1 ENHRY and CDR2 SYGVKD. The CDR3 is CATEGLAGGPSYEQYF. CDR3 coding DNA: TGTGCCACCGAGGGACTAGCGGGGGGCCCATCCTACGAGCAGTACTTC.

J is TRBJ2-7 and V is TRBV6-5; 11 nucleotides agree with TRBD1. This CDR3 is built from 13 residues. CDR1 and CDR2 from the germline V gene are MNHEY and SVGAGI. J lost 0 bases, V lost 8 bases, and 0 bases had no gene match. The CDR3 coding sequence is TGTGCCAGCGGGACAGGGGGCTCCTACGAGCAGTACTTC. Encoded protein: CASGTGGSYEQYF.

This chain links TRBV6-6 with TRBJ2-3; 7 nucleotides align to TRBD1. This CDR3 comprises 15 residues. CDR1 is MNHNY, CDR2 SVGAGI, per germline (reference sequence). After removal of 2 bases from V and 1 base from J, the junction contained 3 bases not matched to a gene. CDR3 amino acids: CASSYGQAGTDTQYF. In DNA, the CDR3 is TGTGCCAGCAGTTACGGACAGGCAGGCACAGATACGCAGTATTTT.

This rearrangement joins TRBV3-1 (or the pseudogene TRBV3-2) to TRBJ1-1; TRBD1 matches 10 bases. Germline V gene data show CDR1 as LGHDT and CDR2 as YNNKEL (reference sequence). This CDR3 contains 18 residues. V lost 0 bases and J lost 0; bases outside the gene matches: 7. The CDR3 reads CASSQDPDRGYLNTEAFF. CDR3 DNA sequence: TGTGCCAGCAGCCAAGATCCGGACAGGGGGTACCTGAACACTGAAGCTTTCTTT.

V and J are TRBV2 and TRBJ2-7, with TRBD1 matching 8 bases. Trimming at V came to 8 bases and at J to 6 bases, leaving 9 bases not matched to a gene. The CDR3 is 13 amino acids. Germline V gives CDR1 SNHLY, CDR2 FYNNEI. Here the CDR3 DNA reads TGTGCCAGCGGGGCTCAGGGGGCCCCCGAGCAGTACTTC. This encodes CASGAQGAPEQYF.

The chain links TRBV25-1 to TRBJ2-1; D uncertain. The V end lost 4 bases, the J end lost 10 bases, and 8 bases lay between the germline ends. This CDR3 is 11 amino acids long. Germline V gives CDR1 MGHDK, CDR2 SYGVNS. CDR3 nucleotide sequence: TGTGCCAGCAGTGCCCCCAGGGAGCAGTTCTTC. Protein sequence: CASSAPREQFF.

This clone was recorded a few times. V is TRBV7-9 and J is TRBJ2-1, with a weak D call TRBD1 (5 bases). Per the germline V gene, CDR1 is SEHNR and CDR2 is FQNEAQ (reference sequence). The CDR3 runs 15 residues. Between the trimmed V and J ends, which lost 0 bases and 12 bases, there was a span of 18 bases. CDR3 loop: CASSLAGRAGLGQFF. The CDR3 DNA sequence: TGTGCCAGCAGCTTAGCAGGCAGGGCAGGCTTGGGGCAGTTCTTC. Based on the CDR3 plus reference TRBV7-9 and TRBJ2-1, the full variable domain is DTGVSQNPRHKITKRGQNVTFRCDPISEHNRLYWYRQTLGQGPEFLTYFQNEAQLEKSRLLSDRFSAERPKGSFSTLEIQRTEQGDSAMYLCASSLAGRAGLGQFFGPGTRLTVL.

This chain connects TRBV11-3 to TRBJ2-2; 9 bases agree with TRBD1. The ends lost 4 bases at V and 2 bases at J; junction bases unmatched: 11. CDR3 length: 18 residues. Per germline, CDR1 SGHNT and CDR2 YENEEA. The CDR3 DNA sequence: TGTGCCAGCAGCTCGTGGACAGGGGCGGCAGCTAACACCGGGGAGCTGTTTTTT. Protein product: CASSSWTGAAANTGELFF.

The V gene is TRBV2, the J gene TRBJ2-5; 12 nucleotides align to TRBD1. CDR3 length equals 17 residues. The germline CDR1 and CDR2 sequences are SNHLY and FYNNEI. With V trimmed by 7 bases and J by 1 base, 10 bases remained unmatched. The CDR3 protein is CASIGTGGFTLQETQYF. The CDR3, as DNA: TGTGCCAGCATCGGGACAGGGGGCTTCACCCTCCAAGAGACCCAGTACTTC. Full variable domain (remainder filled in from reference TRBV2 and TRBJ2-5): EPEVTQTPSHQVTQMGQEVILRCVPISNHLYFYWYRQILGQKVEFLVSFYNNEISEKSEIFDDQFSVERPDGSNFTLKIRSTKLEDSAMYFCASIGTGGFTLQETQYFGPGTRLLVL.

This clone was recorded only once. V is TRBV5-6 and J is TRBJ1-1; D is unclear. Germline assignment: CDR1 SGHDT and CDR2 YYEEEE. This CDR3 is 12 amino acids long. The V end lost 4 bases, the J end lost 4 bases, and 8 bases lay between the germline ends. DNA for the CDR3: TGTGCCAGCAGCCAGGTAGGCACTGAAGCTTTCTTT. This translates into CASSQVGTEAFF. The full variable domain, completed using reference TRBV5-6 and TRBJ1-1, is DAGVTQSPTHLIKTRGQQVTLRCSPKSGHDTVSWYQQALGQGPQFIFQYYEEEERQRGNFPDRFSGHQFPNYSSELNVNALLLGDSALYLCASSQVGTEAFFGQGTRLTVV.

The chain recombines TRBV27 with TRBJ1-3; 7 bases are shared with TRBD1. Germline V gene lookup returns CDR1 MNHEY and CDR2 SMNVEV (reference sequence). CDR3 size: 13 residues. The J segment lost 4 bases and the V segment lost 6 bases, leaving 3 bases of the junction unmatched. This CDR3 reads CASSRTGGNTIYF. Here the CDR3 DNA reads TGTGCCAGCAGCCGGACAGGAGGAAACACCATATATTTT.

The V and J genes are TRBV11-2 and TRBJ2-7; 7 nucleotides match TRBD1. Germline V gene lookup returns CDR1 SGHAT and CDR2 FQNNGV. CDR3 length: 13 amino acids. V trimming: 7 bases; J trimming: 2 bases; junction bases outside the gene matches: 5. The CDR3 region is CASKEDRPYEQYF. CDR3 DNA: TGTGCCAGCAAAGAGGACAGGCCCTACGAGCAGTACTTC.

The rearrangement uses TRBV11-2 and TRBJ2-3; D remains ambiguous. V was shortened by 1 base and J by 7 bases, with 12 bases between the two germline ends. This CDR3 contains 14 residues. Germline-derived CDR1 and CDR2 are SGHAT and FQNNGV. The CDR3 here is CASSLASSEYTQYF. DNA for the CDR3: TGTGCCAGCAGCTTAGCCTCGAGCGAGTATACGCAGTATTTT.

CDR3 DNA: TGTGCCAGCAGCTTGAAGGGACAGGTGAACACCGGGGAGCTGTTTTTT. This encodes CASSLKGQVNTGELFF. The chain couples TRBV5-6 to TRBJ2-2; 8 bases fit TRBD1. This CDR3 comprises 16 residues. Per germline, CDR1 SGHDT and CDR2 YYEEEE. Germline trimming cut 1 base from V and 1 base from J; bases unmatched to any gene: 3.

V usage is TRBV6-2 or TRBV6-3 and J usage is TRBJ2-1; TRBD2 matches 15 bases. The CDR3 is 19 amino acids. V lost 7 bases, J lost 6 bases, and 16 bases stayed unmatched. CDR1 MNHEY and CDR2 SVGEGT come from the germline V gene. CDR3 region: CASTPRPGLAGGLRNEQFF. CDR3 DNA: TGTGCCAGCACCCCCCGACCGGGACTAGCGGGAGGTTTACGCAATGAGCAGTTCTTC.

The chain uses TRBV4-1 and TRBJ2-1; 11 bases fit TRBD2. The germline V gene has CDR1 MGHRA and CDR2 YSYEKL. V lost 4 bases to trimming and J lost 9 bases; unmatched junction nucleotides: 11. The CDR3 contains 16 residues. The CDR3 reads CASSRLFSGGASEQFF. DNA of the CDR3: TGCGCCAGCAGCCGCCTATTTAGCGGGGGGGCTAGTGAGCAGTTCTTC.

This clone was seen a handful of times. This chain links TRBV18 with TRBJ2-6; no clear D gene. This CDR3 has 16 amino acids. Trimming left V 3 bases short and J 1 base short, with 10 bases between. Germline values: CDR1 KGHSH, CDR2 LQKENI. The CDR3 loop reads CASSPNWRSGANVLTF. CDR3 DNA: TGTGCCAGCTCACCGAATTGGCGGTCTGGGGCCAACGTCCTGACTTTC.

The chain uses TRBV6-6 and TRBJ2-4; the match to TRBD2 covers 12 bases. CDR1 and CDR2 from the germline V gene are MNHNY and SVGAGI (reference sequence). CDR3 length: 13 amino acids. Trimming removed 8 bases from V and 11 bases from J; junction bases left unmatched: 7. The CDR3 sequence: CASGTSGSGVQYF. The CDR3, as DNA: TGTGCCAGCGGGACTAGCGGGTCGGGGGTTCAGTACTTC.